This TCR beta chain comes out of a study of control samples from healthy donors and cancer patients. CDR3 length equals 14 residues. Germline V gives CDR1 SGHRS, CDR2 YFSETQ. V dropped 5 bases and J dropped 0 bases, with 9 bases sitting between them. Generated by immunoSEQ multiplex PCR, the TCRdb table keeps only in-frame clones and is missing some. The sample includes 150,000 to 200,000 clones, just over 85% of them seen just once. The TCR was taken from a woman younger than 45 in good health. Sequenced material: blood. The chain joins TRBV5-1 to TRBJ1-3, with D tentatively TRBD1 (5 bases). CDR3 region: CASRRDLSGNTIYF. The DNA of the CDR3 is TGCGCCAGCAGACGGGACCTCTCTGGAAACACCATATATTTT.